The 13 T cell receptor beta chains given below trace back to one sample, sequenced in a study of CD8 T cells in ankylosing spondylitis (dated by TCRdb to 2017 to 2019). Here is what the overall study found, with its caveats: A TCR beta motif made up of several highly homologous amino acid variants appeared to be characteristic of blood from ankylosing spondylitis patients.

Their antigen targets remain unknown. Libraries were built with 5' RACE. For sequencing, an Illumina HiSeq 2500 was employed. The raw public reads went through TCRdb reprocessing: fastp at Q25, MiXCR clone calling, in-frame beta chains kept. A single entry per CDR3 protein holds the most common genes and DNA from its merged rows. Within this sample are some 130,000 distinct CDR3 sequences, with more than 15% of them counted one time only. The biggest ten clones account for 30% to 35% of the sample. The specimen sequenced was blood, either unsorted or a sorted T cell fraction (not recorded which). The receptors shown here come from a male donor with ankylosing spondylitis.

Many counts were recorded for this clonotype. The V gene is TRBV28, the J gene TRBJ2-7; 8 bases map to TRBD1. Germline-derived CDR1 and CDR2 are MDHEN and SYDVKM. V shed 5 bases and J 4 bases; nucleotides not matched to a gene: 7. CDR3 length equals 14 residues. The CDR3 DNA is TGTGCCAGCAGTCAACAGACAGGGGTGTACGAGCAGTACTTC. Protein sequence: CASSQQTGVYEQYF.

This sequence joins TRBV29-1 and TRBJ1-1; D is possibly TRBD1 (5 bases). This CDR3 has 14 residues. V gave up 6 bases and J gave up 2 bases, with 16 bases separating them. CDR1 and CDR2 from the germline V gene are SQVTM and ANQGSEA. CDR3 residues: CSVGRGGFNTEAFF. CDR3 nucleotide sequence: TGCAGCGTGGGGCGAGGAGGGTTTAACACTGAAGCTTTCTTT.

This clonotype was seen a few times. The V and J genes are TRBV20-1 and TRBJ2-4; D is ambiguous. Trimming cost V 6 bases and J 0 bases, with 6 bases left between them. CDR3 length equals 12 residues. Germline V gene lookup returns CDR1 DFQATT and CDR2 SNEGSKA (reference sequence). The CDR3 sequence is CSAGLAKNIQYF. The CDR3 DNA reads as TGCAGTGCCGGCCTAGCCAAAAACATTCAGTACTTC.

In this sample, this clonotype turned up a few times. The chain has TRBV6-5 and TRBJ1-1; tentative D call: TRBD1 (6 bases). The CDR3 extends over 17 amino acids. Looked up from germline, CDR1 is MNHEY and CDR2 is SVGAGI. Trimming stripped 3 bases from V and 1 base from J, with 18 bases between. DNA for the CDR3: TGTGCCAGCAGTTATTTTAATCTAAGGGGGTCGAACACTGAAGCTTTCTTT. This gives the protein CASSYFNLRGSNTEAFF.

This sequence joins TRBV28 and TRBJ2-3; 7 bases are a match to TRBD2. The length of the CDR3 is 15 residues. The trim removed 3 bases at V and 4 bases at J, leaving 7 bases unmatched. Germline V gene lookup returns CDR1 MDHEN and CDR2 SYDVKM. DNA for the CDR3: TGTGCCAGCAGTTTCCGCGGGAGAGGCGCAGATACGCAGTATTTT. Residues: CASSFRGRGADTQYF.

This rearrangement joins TRBV28 to TRBJ2-1; D tentatively fits TRBD1 or TRBD2 (7 bases each). The CDR3 consists of 20 residues. V lost 5 bases to trimming and J lost 5 bases, with 31 bases between them. Germline V gene lookup returns CDR1 MDHEN and CDR2 SYDVKM. CDR3 DNA: TGTGCCAGCAGTCTTCTGACAGGGTTGATTGACGGGAGGCTTCACAATGAGCAGTTCTTC. It specifies CASSLLTGLIDGRLHNEQFF.

The J gene is TRBJ1-6, the V gene TRBV5-1; a possible D gene is TRBD1 (5 bases). This CDR3 has 17 residues. Trimming stripped 0 bases from V and 6 bases from J, with 16 bases between. Looked up from germline, CDR1 is SGHRS and CDR2 is YFSETQ. This chain's CDR3 is CASSLAARDPGNSPLHF. The CDR3 DNA reads TGCGCCAGCAGCTTGGCCGCCAGGGATCCTGGTAATTCACCCCTCCACTTT.

This clonotype was seen more than once but under ten times. The J gene is TRBJ2-1, the V gene TRBV5-1; tentatively, D is TRBD2 (5 bases). The CDR3 runs 14 residues. Germline lookup yields CDR1 SGHRS and CDR2 YFSETQ. Between the trimmed V and J ends, which lost 4 bases and 3 bases, there was a span of 11 bases. The CDR3 nucleotides read TGCGCCAGCAGCATTGCCGGACTCTACAATGAGCAGTTCTTC. Translation: CASSIAGLYNEQFF.

This clonotype was seen only a few times. This sequence joins TRBV29-1 and TRBJ2-1; 8 bases map to TRBD1. This CDR3 contains 14 residues. Germline CDR1 SQVTM, CDR2 ANQGSEA. Trimming at V came to 1 base and at J to 7 bases, leaving 6 bases not matched to a gene. The CDR3 loop is CSVEGQGRGNEQFF. The CDR3 region has the DNA TGCAGCGTTGAAGGACAGGGGCGAGGGAATGAGCAGTTCTTC.

The rearrangement links TRBV4-1 to TRBJ1-5; perhaps TRBD1 as D (5 bases). The CDR3 extends over 15 amino acids. The V and J ends lost 0 bases and 6 bases respectively, with 12 bases between them. Germline V gene lookup returns CDR1 MGHRA and CDR2 YSYEKL. The chain's CDR3 is CASSQEGGAAQPQHF. The CDR3 region has the DNA TGCGCCAGCAGCCAAGAGGGAGGGGCGGCTCAGCCCCAGCATTTT.

This clonotype was counted a few times. This chain connects TRBV27 to TRBJ2-1, with D possibly matching TRBD2 (6 bases). CDR3 length: 15 amino acids. V dropped 0 bases and J dropped 7 bases, with 13 bases sitting between them. Germline V lookup: CDR1 MNHEY, CDR2 SMNVEV (reference sequence). This chain's CDR3 is CASSLSTRGWNEQFF. The CDR3 bases are TGTGCCAGCAGTTTATCTACTCGGGGGTGGAATGAGCAGTTCTTC.

There are a few counts of this clonotype. The rearrangement uses TRBV20-1 and TRBJ2-1; D is uncertain. CDR3 length: 16 residues. V lost 0 bases and J lost 4, with 16 bases in between. The germline gives CDR1 DFQATT, CDR2 SNEGSKA (reference sequence). Here the CDR3 reads CSAREVAASPYNEQFF. CDR3 nucleotide sequence: TGCAGTGCTAGAGAGGTGGCTGCCTCCCCGTACAATGAGCAGTTCTTC.

This clonotype was seen more than once but under ten times. This sequence joins TRBV7-8 and TRBJ2-1, with D perhaps given as TRBD1 or TRBD2 (5 bases each). The V gene's germline CDR1 is SGHVS and CDR2 FQNEAQ. V was cut by 5 bases and J by 5 bases, with 19 bases left in between. This CDR3 contains 16 residues. The chain's CDR3 is CASSPGARTHHNEQFF. CDR3 bases: TGTGCCAGCAGCCCCGGGGCGCGCACGCACCACAATGAGCAGTTCTTC.